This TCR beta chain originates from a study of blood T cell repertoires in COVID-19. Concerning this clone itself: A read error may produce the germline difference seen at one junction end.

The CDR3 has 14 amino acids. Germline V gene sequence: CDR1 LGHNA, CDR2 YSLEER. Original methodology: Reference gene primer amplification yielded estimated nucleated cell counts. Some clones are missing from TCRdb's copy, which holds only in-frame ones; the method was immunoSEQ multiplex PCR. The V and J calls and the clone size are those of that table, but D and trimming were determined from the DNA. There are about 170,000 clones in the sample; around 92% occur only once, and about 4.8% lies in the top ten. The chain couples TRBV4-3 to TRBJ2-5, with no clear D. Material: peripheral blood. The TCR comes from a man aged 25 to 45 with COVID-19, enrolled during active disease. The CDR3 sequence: CASSQGRYQETQYF. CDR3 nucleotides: TGCGCCAGCAGCCAAGGCCGATACCAGGAGACCCAGTACTTC.